This T cell receptor (beta chain) emerged from a study of cytomegalovirus exposure and HLA in healthy donors. In germline, CDR1 is SGHAT, CDR2 FQNNGV. The CDR3 consists of 11 residues. Deletions cut 4 bases from V and 6 bases from J, with 5 bases between. Both 60 Vbeta primers and 13 Jbeta primers went into the PCR. Method: immunoSEQ multiplex PCR; TCRdb's copy keeps in-frame clones and lacks some. The sample includes about 160,000 clones, 75% to 85% of them seen just once. The chain combines TRBV11-2 with TRBJ2-3; D is unresolved. This clonotype was sampled from a woman aged 45-60 years in good health and CMV-seronegative. Sequenced: PBMCs. CDR3 coding DNA: TGTGCCAGCAGCTCTCTGGATACGCAGTATTTT. Its protein is CASSSLDTQYF.